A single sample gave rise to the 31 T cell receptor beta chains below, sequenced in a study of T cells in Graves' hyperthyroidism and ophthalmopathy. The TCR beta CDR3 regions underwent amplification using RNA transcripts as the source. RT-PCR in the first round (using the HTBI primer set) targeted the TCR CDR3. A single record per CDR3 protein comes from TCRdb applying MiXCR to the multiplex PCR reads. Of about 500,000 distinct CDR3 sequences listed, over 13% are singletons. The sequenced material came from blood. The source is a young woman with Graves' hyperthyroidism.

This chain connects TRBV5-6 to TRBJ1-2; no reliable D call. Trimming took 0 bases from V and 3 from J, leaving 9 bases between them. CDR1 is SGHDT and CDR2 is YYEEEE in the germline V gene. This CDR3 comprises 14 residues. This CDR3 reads CASSLVARYYGYTF. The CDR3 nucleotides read TGTGCCAGCAGCTTGGTTGCCCGGTACTATGGCTACACCTTC.

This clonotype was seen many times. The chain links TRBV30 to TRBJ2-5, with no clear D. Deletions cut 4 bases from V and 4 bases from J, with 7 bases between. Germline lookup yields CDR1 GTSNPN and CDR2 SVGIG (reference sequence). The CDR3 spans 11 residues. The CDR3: CAWTARETQYF. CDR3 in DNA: TGTGCCTGGACAGCCAGAGAGACCCAGTACTTC.

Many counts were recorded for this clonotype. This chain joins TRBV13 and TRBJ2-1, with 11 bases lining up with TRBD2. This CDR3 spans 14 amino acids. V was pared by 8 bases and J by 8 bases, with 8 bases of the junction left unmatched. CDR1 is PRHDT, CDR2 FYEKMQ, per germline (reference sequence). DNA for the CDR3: TGTGCCAGCGGATCTAGCGGGAGGTTGCATGAGCAGTTCTTC. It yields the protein CASGSSGRLHEQFF.

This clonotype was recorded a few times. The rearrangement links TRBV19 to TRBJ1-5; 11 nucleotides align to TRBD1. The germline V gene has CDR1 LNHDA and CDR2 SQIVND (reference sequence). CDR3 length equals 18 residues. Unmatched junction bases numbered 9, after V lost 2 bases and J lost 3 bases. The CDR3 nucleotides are TGTGCCAGTAGTATATCGGGACAGGGGGGTCTCTTCAATCAGCCCCAGCATTTT. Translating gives CASSISGQGGLFNQPQHF.

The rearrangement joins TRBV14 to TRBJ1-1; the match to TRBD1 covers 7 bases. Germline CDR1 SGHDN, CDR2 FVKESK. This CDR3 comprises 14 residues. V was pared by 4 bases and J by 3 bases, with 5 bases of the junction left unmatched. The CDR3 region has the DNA TGTGCCAGCAGCCCTGTGGGACAGTACACTGAAGCTTTCTTT. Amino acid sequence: CASSPVGQYTEAFF.

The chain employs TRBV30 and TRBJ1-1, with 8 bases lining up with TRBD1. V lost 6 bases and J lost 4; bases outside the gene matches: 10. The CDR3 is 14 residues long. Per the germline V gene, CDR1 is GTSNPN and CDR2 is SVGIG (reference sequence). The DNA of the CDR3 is TGTGCCTGCGCAACAGGGGGGAGTCGCACTGAAGCTTTCTTT. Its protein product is CACATGGSRTEAFF.

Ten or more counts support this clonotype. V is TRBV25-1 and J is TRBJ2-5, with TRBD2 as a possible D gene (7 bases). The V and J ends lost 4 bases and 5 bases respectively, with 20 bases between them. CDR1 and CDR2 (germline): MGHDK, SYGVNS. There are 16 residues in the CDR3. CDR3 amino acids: CASSVPLGGLTETQYF. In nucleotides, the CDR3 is TGTGCCAGCAGTGTCCCCCTGGGGGGGCTGACGGAGACCCAGTACTTC.

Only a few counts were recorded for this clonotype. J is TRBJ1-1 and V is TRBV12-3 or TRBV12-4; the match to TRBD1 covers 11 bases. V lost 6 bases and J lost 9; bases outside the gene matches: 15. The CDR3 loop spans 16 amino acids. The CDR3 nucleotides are TGTGCCAGCAGCCTGATTCGGACAGGGGGCCAAATGCAAGCTTTCTTT. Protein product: CASSLIRTGGQMQAFF.

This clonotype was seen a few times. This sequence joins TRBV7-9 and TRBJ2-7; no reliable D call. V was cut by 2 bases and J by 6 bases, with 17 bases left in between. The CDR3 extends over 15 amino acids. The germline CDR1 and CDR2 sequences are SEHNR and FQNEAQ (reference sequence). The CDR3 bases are TGTGCCAGCAGCTTAAGATTTGGTTTGTCGGTCGAGCAGTACTTC. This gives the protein CASSLRFGLSVEQYF.

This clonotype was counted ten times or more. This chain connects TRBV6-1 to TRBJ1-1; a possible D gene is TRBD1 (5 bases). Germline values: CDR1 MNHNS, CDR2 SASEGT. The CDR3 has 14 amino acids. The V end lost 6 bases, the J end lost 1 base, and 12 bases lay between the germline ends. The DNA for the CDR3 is TGTGCCAGCAGAACTCCCCAGGGGAACACTGAAGCTTTCTTT. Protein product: CASRTPQGNTEAFF.

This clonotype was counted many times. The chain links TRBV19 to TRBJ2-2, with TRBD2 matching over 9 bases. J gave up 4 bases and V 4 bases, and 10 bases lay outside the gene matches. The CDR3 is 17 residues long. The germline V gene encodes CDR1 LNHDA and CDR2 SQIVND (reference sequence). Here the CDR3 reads CASSTLQAGGLTGELFF. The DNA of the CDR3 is TGTGCCAGTAGTACTCTCCAAGCGGGAGGACTCACCGGGGAGCTGTTTTTT.

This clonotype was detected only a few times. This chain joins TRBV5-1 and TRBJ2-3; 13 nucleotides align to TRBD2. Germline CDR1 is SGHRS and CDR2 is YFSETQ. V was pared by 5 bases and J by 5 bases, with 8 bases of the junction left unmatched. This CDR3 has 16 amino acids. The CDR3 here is CASSRRLAGGQDTQYF. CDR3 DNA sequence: TGCGCCAGCAGTCGTCGACTAGCGGGAGGCCAAGATACGCAGTATTTT.

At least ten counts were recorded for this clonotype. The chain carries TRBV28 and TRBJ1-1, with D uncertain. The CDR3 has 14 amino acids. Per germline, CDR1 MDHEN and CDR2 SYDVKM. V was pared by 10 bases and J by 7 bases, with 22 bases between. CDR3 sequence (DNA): TGTGCCACTTCACCCTTAGTTACGGAGATTGAAGCTTTCTTT. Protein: CATSPLVTEIEAFF. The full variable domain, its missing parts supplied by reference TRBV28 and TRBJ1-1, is DVKVTQSSRYLVKRTGEKVFLECVQDMDHENMFWYRQDPGLGLRLIYFSYDVKMKEKGDIPEGYSVSREKKERFSLILESASTNQTSMYLCATSPLVTEIEAFFGQGTRLTVV.

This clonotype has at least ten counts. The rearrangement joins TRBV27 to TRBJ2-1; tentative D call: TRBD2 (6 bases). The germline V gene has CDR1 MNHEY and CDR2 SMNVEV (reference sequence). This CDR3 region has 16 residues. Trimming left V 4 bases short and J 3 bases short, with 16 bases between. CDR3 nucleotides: TGTGCCAGCAGTTCACCCAGCGGGCCGGACTACAATGAGCAGTTCTTC. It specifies CASSSPSGPDYNEQFF.

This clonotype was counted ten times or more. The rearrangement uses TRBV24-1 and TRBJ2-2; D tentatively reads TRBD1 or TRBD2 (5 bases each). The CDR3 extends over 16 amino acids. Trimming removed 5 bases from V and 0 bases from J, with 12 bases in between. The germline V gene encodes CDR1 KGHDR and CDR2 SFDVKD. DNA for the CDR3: TGTGCCACCAGTGGGGGGAAGGGACCGAACACCGGGGAGCTGTTTTTT. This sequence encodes CATSGGKGPNTGELFF.

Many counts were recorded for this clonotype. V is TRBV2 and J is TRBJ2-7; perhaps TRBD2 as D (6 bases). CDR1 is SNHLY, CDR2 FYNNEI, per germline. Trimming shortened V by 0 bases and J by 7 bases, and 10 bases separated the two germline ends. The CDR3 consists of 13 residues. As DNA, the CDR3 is TGTGCCAGCAGTGAAGCGGGGGGTTCTGAGCAGTACGTC. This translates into CASSEAGGSEQYV.

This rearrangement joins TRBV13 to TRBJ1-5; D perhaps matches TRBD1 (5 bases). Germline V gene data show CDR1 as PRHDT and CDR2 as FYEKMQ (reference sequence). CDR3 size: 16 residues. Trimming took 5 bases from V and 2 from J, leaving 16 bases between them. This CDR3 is CASSNYLEGGNQPQHF. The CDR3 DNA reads TGTGCCAGCAGCAATTATTTGGAAGGGGGCAATCAGCCCCAGCATTTT.

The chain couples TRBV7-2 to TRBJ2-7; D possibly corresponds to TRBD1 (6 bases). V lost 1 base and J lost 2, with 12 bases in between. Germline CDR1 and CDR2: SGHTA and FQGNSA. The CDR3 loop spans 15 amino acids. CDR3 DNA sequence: TGTGCCAGCAGCTTAGGCACAGGGAAAGCCTACGAGCAGTACTTC. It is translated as CASSLGTGKAYEQYF.

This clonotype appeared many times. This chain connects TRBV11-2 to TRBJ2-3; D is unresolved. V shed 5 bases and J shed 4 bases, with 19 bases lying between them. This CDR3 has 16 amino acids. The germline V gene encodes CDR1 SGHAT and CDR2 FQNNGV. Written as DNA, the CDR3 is TGTGCCAGCAGCCCGAGGCGGCCGATATCCTCAGATACGCAGTATTTT. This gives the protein CASSPRRPISSDTQYF.

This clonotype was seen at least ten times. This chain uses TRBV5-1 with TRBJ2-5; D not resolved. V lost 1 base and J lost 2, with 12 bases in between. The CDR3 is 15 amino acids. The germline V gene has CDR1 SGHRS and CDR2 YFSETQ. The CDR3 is CASSLRLTNQETQYF. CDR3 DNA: TGCGCCAGCAGCTTGAGACTCACCAATCAAGAGACCCAGTACTTC.

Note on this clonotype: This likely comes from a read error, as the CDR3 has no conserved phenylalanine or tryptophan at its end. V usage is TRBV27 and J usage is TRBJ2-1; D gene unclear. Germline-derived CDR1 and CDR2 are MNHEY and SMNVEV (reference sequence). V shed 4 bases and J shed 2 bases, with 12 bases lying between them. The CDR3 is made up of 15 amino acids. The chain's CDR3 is CASSSLVEAYNEQFL. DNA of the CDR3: TGTGCCAGCAGTTCCCTTGTGGAAGCCTACAATGAGCAGTTCCTC.

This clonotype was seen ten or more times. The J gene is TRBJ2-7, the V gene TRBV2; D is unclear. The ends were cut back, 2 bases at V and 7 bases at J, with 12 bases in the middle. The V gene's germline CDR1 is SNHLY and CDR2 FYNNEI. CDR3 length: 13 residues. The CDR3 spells CASSELWGLEQYV. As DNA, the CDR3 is TGTGCCAGCAGTGAATTATGGGGTTTGGAGCAGTACGTC.

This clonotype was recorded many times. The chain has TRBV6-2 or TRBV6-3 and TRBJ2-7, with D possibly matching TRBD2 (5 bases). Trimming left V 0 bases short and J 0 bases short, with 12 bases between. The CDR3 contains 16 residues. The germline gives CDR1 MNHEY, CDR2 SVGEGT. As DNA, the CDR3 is TGTGCCAGCAGTTACTCGAGTAAAGAGGGCTCCTACGAGCAGTACTTC. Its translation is CASSYSSKEGSYEQYF.

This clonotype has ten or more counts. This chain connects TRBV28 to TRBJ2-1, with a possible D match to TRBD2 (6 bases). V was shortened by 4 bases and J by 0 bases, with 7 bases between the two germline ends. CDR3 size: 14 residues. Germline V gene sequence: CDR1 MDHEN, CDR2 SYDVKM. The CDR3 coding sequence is TGTGCCAGCAGTTACGGGAGCTCCTACAATGAGCAGTTCTTC. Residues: CASSYGSSYNEQFF.

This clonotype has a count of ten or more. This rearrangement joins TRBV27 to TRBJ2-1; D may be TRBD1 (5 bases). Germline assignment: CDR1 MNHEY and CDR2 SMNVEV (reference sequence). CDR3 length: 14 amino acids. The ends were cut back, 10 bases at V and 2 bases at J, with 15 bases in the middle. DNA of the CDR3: TGTGCCACCCAGGGTTCTACCGCCTACAATGAGCAGTTCTTC. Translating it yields CATQGSTAYNEQFF.

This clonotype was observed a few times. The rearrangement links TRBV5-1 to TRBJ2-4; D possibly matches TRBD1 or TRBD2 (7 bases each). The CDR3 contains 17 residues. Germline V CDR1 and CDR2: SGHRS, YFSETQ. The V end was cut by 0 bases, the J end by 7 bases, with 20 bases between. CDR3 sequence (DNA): TGCGCCAGCAGCTTGGGGGGAGGGGGCTATGTGGCGAACATTCAGTACTTC. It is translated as CASSLGGGGYVANIQYF.

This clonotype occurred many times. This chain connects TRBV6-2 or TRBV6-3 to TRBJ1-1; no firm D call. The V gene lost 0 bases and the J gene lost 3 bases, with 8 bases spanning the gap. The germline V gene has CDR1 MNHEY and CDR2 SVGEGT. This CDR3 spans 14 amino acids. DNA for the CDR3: TGTGCCAGCAGTTACTCCGTTTGGGACACTGAAGCTTTCTTT. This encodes CASSYSVWDTEAFF.

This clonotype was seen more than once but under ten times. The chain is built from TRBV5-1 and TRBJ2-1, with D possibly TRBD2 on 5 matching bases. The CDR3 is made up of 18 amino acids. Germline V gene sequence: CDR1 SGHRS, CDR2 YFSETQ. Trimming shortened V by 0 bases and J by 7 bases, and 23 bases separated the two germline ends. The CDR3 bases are TGCGCCAGCAGCTTGGTAGTTGGTATTCTGGCGGGTGTTAATGAGCAGTTCTTC. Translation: CASSLVVGILAGVNEQFF.

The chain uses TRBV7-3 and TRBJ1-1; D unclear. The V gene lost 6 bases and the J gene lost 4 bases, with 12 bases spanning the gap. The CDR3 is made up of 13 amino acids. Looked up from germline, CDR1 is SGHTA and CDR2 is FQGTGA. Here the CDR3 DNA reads TGTGCCAGCAGTCCTGCCCCCGCCACTGAAGCTTTCTTT. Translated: CASSPAPATEAFF.

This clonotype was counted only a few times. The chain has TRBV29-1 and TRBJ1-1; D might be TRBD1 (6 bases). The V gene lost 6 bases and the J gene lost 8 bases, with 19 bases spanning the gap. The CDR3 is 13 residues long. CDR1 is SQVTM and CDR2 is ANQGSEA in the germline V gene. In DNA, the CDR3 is TGCAGCGTACAGACAGCGGGGGCAGGGGAAGCTTTCTTT. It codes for CSVQTAGAGEAFF.

CDR3 nucleotide sequence: TGTGCCAGCAGTTTATCCCGGACTAGCGGGAGGAGAACCCAGTACTTC. Protein: CASSLSRTSGRRTQYF. The chain carries TRBV12-3 or TRBV12-4 and TRBJ2-5; 14 bases map to TRBD2. Trimming removed 2 bases from V and 8 bases from J; junction bases left unmatched: 7. The CDR3 extends over 16 amino acids.